The subject of this entry is one T cell receptor (beta chain). The method was immunoSEQ multiplex PCR; TCRdb's version includes in-frame clones alone and lacks a portion of them. The repertoire consists of about 140,000 clones, with 90% to 95% occurring once and the leading ten covering about 3.5%. The entry originates in a study of T cell responses to AZD1222 COVID-19 vaccine. This TCR derives from an adult in good health. Sequences were derived from peripheral blood, sampled on day 0 of AZD1222 vaccination.

The CDR3: CASSEEGGYNEQFF. The CDR3 DNA reads TGTGCCAGCAGCGAGGAGGGGGGCTACAATGAGCAGTTCTTC. The chain employs TRBV9 and TRBJ2-1; D tentatively fits TRBD1 or TRBD2 (6 bases each). The germline CDR1 and CDR2 sequences are SGDLS and YYNGEE. V lost 3 bases and J 3 bases, leaving 10 bases between the germline ends. The CDR3 has 14 residues.